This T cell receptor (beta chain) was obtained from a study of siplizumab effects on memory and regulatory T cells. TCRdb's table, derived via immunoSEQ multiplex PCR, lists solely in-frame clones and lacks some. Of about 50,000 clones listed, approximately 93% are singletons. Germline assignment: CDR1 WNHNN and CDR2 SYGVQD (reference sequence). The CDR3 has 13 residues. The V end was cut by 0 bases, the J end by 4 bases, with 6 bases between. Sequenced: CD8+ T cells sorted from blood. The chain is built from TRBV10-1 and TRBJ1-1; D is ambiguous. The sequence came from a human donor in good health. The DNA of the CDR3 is TGCGCCAGCAGTGAGTCCCGAGTCACTGAAGCTTTCTTT. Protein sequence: CASSESRVTEAFF.